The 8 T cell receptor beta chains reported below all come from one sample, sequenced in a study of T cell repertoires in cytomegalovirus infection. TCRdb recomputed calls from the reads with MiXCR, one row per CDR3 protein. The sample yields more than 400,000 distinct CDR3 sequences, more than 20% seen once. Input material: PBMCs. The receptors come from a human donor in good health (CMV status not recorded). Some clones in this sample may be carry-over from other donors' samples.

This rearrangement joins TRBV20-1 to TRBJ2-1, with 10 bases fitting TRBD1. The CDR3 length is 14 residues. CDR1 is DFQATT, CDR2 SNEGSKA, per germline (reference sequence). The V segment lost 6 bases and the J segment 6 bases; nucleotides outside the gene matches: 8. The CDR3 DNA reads TGCAGTGCACTGGACAGGGGGATCGGCAATGAGCAGTTCTTC. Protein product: CSALDRGIGNEQFF.

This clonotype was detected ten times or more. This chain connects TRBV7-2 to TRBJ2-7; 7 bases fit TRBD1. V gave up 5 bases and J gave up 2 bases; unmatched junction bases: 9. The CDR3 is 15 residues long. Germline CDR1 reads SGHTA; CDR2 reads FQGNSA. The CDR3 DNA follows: TGTGCCAGCAGCCCATCCGCCGGGACAGCCTACGAGCAGTACTTC. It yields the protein CASSPSAGTAYEQYF.

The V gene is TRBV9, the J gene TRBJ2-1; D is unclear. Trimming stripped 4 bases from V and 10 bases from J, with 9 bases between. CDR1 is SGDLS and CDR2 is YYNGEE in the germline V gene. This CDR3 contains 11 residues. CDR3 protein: CASSQGWEQFF. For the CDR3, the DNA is TGTGCCAGCAGCCAAGGATGGGAGCAGTTCTTC.

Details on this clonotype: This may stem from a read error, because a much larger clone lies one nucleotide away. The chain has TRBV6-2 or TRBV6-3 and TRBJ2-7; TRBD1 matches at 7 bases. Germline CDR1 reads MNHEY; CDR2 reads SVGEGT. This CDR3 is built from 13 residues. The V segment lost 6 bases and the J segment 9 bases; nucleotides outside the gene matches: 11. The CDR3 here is CASSSTTGFGQYF. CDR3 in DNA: TGTGCCAGCAGCTCCACGACAGGGTTCGGGCAGTACTTC.

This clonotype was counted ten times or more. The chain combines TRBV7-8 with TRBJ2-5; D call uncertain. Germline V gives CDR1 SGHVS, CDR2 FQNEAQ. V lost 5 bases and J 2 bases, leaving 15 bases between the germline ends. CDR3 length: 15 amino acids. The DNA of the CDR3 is TGTGCCAGCAGCGTTGGCGATGACGGACAAGAGACCCAGTACTTC. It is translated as CASSVGDDGQETQYF. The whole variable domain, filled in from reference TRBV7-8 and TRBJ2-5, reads GAGVSQSPRYKVAKRGQDVALRCDPISGHVSLFWYQQALGQGPEFLTYFQNEAQLDKSGLPSDRFFAERPEGSVSTLKIQRTQQEDSAVYLCASSVGDDGQETQYFGPGTRLLVL.

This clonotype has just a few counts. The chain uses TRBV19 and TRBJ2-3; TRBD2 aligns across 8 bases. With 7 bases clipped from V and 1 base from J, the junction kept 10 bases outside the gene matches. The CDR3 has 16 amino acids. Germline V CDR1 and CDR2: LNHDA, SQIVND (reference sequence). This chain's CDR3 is CASKAGGRSGTDTQYF. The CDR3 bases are TGTGCCAGTAAGGCGGGAGGTCGTTCGGGCACAGATACGCAGTATTTT. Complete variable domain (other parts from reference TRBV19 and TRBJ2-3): DGGITQSPKYLFRKEGQNVTLSCEQNLNHDAMYWYRQDPGQGLRLIYYSQIVNDFQKGDIAEGYSVSREKKESFPLTVTSAQKNPTAFYLCASKAGGRSGTDTQYFGPGTRLTVL.

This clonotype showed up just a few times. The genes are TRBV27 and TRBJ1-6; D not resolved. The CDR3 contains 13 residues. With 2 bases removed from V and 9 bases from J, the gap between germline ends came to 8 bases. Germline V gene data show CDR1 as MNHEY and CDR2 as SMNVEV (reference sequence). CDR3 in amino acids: CASSLHGGSPLHF. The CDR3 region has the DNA TGTGCCAGCAGTTTACATGGTGGTTCACCCCTCCACTTT.

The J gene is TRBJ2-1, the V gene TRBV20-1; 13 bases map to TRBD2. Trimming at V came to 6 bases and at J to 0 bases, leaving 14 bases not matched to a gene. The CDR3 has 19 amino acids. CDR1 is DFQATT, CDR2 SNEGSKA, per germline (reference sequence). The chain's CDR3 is CSALFTSGRVRGSYNEQFF. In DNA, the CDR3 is TGCAGTGCCCTATTTACTAGCGGGAGGGTTAGAGGCTCCTACAATGAGCAGTTCTTC.